This entry is about one TCR beta chain. One end of the junction fails to match germline, which may point to a read error. Amplified regions were TCR beta CDR3 sequences from RNA transcripts. The HTBI set primed first-round TCR CDR3 RT-PCR. MiXCR, run by TCRdb on the multiplex PCR reads, gives a single entry per CDR3 protein. The table has 800,000 or so distinct CDR3 sequences, 38% seen once; the top ten hold 7% to 10%. This specimen comes from a study of T cells in Graves' hyperthyroidism and ophthalmopathy. Germline CDR1 is SGHRS and CDR2 is YFSETQ. CDR3 length: 13 residues. Sequenced material: blood. The genes are TRBV5-1 and TRBJ1-1, with D hard to call. The clonotype originates from a young man with Graves' hyperthyroidism. Written as DNA, the CDR3 is TGCGCCAGCACCCGCCGTGAGAACACTGAAGCTTCCTTT. Translated: CASTRRENTEASF.